This is a list of T cell receptor beta chains from one sample in a study of blood T cells in healthy people across ages. TCRdb reanalysed the 5' RACE reads using MiXCR and keeps one entry per CDR3 protein. This repertoire shows approximately 960,000 distinct CDR3 sequences, 25% to 30% found once; its top ten account for roughly 10%. This sample also belongs to another study, concerning T cells of mothers and their children.

Sequenced: blood. The receptors here all came from a woman between 40 and 50 years old in good health. Each CDR3 is given with its conserved first and last residue. A D gene is named only where the DNA matches it firmly.

TRBV20-1	TRBD1	TRBJ1-1	CSARTGSEAFF
TRBV5-1	TRBD2	TRBJ2-7	CASSRTSGGPNEQYF
TRBV6-1	TRBD1	TRBJ1-2	CASRRQGGYGYTF
TRBV7-9	TRBD2	TRBJ2-7	CASSFPGTSGGLSYEQYF
TRBV29-1	NA	TRBJ2-1	CGVDVAKGGYPEQFF
TRBV11-2	NA	TRBJ1-4	CASSLDSDQSATNEKLFF
TRBV7-2	TRBD2	TRBJ2-3	CASRLAGGASDTQYF
TRBV25-1	TRBD1	TRBJ2-1	CASSERTGNSYNEQFF
TRBV6-2/TRBV6-3	TRBD1	TRBJ2-7	CASSYFLGQGLYEQYF
TRBV6-1	TRBD1	TRBJ2-1	CASSEATGFAYNEQFF
TRBV27	NA	TRBJ2-7	CASSLSAVTGSYEQYF
TRBV12-3/TRBV12-4	TRBD1	TRBJ1-4	CASSYGGQGWEKLFF
TRBV3-1	NA	TRBJ1-4	CASSQDLGEKLFF
TRBV12-5	TRBD2	TRBJ2-1	CASGPSRGGRYNEQFF
TRBV20-1	NA	TRBJ1-1	CSARAIGGASVNTEAFF
TRBV5-1	NA	TRBJ2-6	CASLLDGANVLTF
TRBV5-1	TRBD1	TRBJ1-1	CASSGNRGQRGGYTEAFF
TRBV18	TRBD1	TRBJ2-7	CASSPPRDRAYEQYF
TRBV24-1	TRBD1	TRBJ1-2	CATSGRQGDGYTF
TRBV4-2	TRBD2	TRBJ2-3	CASSQELAGSYTDTQYF
TRBV20-1	TRBD2	TRBJ2-1	CHPRSSGGNPEQFF
TRBV5-6	NA	TRBJ2-2	CASSLDTERELFF
TRBV3-1	NA	TRBJ2-5	CASSQDVVSRGTQYF
TRBV7-2	NA	TRBJ2-5	CTSSLAGAQETQYF